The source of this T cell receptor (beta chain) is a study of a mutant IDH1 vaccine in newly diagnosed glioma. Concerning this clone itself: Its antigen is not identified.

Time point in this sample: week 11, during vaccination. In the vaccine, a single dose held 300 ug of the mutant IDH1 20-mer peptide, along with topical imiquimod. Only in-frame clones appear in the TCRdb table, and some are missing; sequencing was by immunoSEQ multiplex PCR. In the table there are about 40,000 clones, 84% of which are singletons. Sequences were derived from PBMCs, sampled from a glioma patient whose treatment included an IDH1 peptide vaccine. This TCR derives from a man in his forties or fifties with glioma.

The CDR3 sequence: CASSSGRGGYEQFF. The DNA for the CDR3 is TGTGCCAGCAGCTCAGGACGGGGTGGCTATGAGCAGTTCTTC. V gene TRBV7-3 combines with J gene TRBJ2-1; TRBD2 might be the D (5 bases). This CDR3 has 14 amino acids. Trimming pared 4 bases from V and 8 bases from J, leaving 15 bases between. CDR1 SGHTA and CDR2 FQGTGA come from the germline V gene.